A selection of T cell receptor beta chains follows, all from one sample in a study of blood T cell repertoires in COVID-19. Produced via immunoSEQ multiplex PCR; TCRdb's table is partial and in-frame only. Here the sample spans under 40,000 clones, roughly 84% being singletons. Material for sequencing was peripheral blood. The receptor source for this set is a man in his 70s with active COVID-19. Both conserved end residues are part of each CDR3. A D gene is named only where the DNA matches it firmly. Some rows have no size entry. The others give once, few or many, or a class for an expanded clone.

J gene: TRBJ2-5; V gene: TRBV7-2; clone size: -; D gene: -; CDR3 DNA: TGTGCCAGCAGCAACTCCGGGACCGCAGGGGGGTCCCAGTACTTC; CDR3 protein: CASSNSGTAGGSQYF
J gene: TRBJ2-3; V gene: TRBV6-6; clone size: -; D gene: TRBD1; CDR3 DNA: TGTGCCAGCAGTTTCGGACAGGGGGCAACAGATACGCAGTATTTT; CDR3 protein: CASSFGQGATDTQYF
J gene: TRBJ2-1; V gene: TRBV6-2/TRBV6-3; clone size: -; D gene: TRBD1; CDR3 DNA: TGTGCCAGCAGTTCCTATCGACAGGGCAAATACAATGAGCAGTTCTTC; CDR3 protein: CASSSYRQGKYNEQFF
J gene: TRBJ1-2; V gene: TRBV5-4; clone size: -; D gene: TRBD1; CDR3 DNA: TGTGCCAGCAGCCTGGGACAGGGAAGTTATAACTATGGCTACACCTTC; CDR3 protein: CASSLGQGSYNYGYTF
J gene: TRBJ2-7; V gene: TRBV5-1; clone size: -; D gene: -; CDR3 DNA: TGCGCCAGCAGCTTAACACGTCCCTACGAGCAGTACTTC; CDR3 protein: CASSLTRPYEQYF
J gene: TRBJ1-1; V gene: TRBV7-9; clone size: -; D gene: -; CDR3 DNA: -; CDR3 protein: CASSFGQGAGFF
J gene: TRBJ2-1; V gene: TRBV5-4; clone size: -; D gene: -; CDR3 DNA: TGTGCCAGCAGCTTGGAGGCGGGCTCCTACAATGAGCAGTTCTTC; CDR3 protein: CASSLEAGSYNEQFF
J gene: TRBJ1-2; V gene: TRBV6-5; clone size: few; D gene: TRBD1; CDR3 DNA: TGTGCCAGCAGATCTGGACAGGGTGGGGATGGCTACACCTTC; CDR3 protein: CASRSGQGGDGYTF
J gene: TRBJ2-7; V gene: TRBV20-1; clone size: -; D gene: TRBD2; CDR3 DNA: TGCAGTGCTAGGCCGGGAGGCGAGCAGTACTTC; CDR3 protein: CSARPGGEQYF
J gene: TRBJ2-7; V gene: TRBV2; clone size: -; D gene: TRBD1; CDR3 DNA: TGTGCCAGCAGAAGCGGACAGGGGTACGAGCAGTACTTC; CDR3 protein: CASRSGQGYEQYF
J gene: TRBJ2-7; V gene: TRBV28; clone size: -; D gene: TRBD1; CDR3 DNA: TGTGCCAGCAGTGGACAGGGGGACGAGCAGTACTTC; CDR3 protein: CASSGQGDEQYF
J gene: TRBJ1-2; V gene: TRBV4-3; clone size: -; D gene: -; CDR3 DNA: TGCGCCAGCAGCCTAGGGGGGGTCTCGTCGGCTGGCTACACCTTC; CDR3 protein: CASSLGGVSSAGYTF
J gene: TRBJ1-3; V gene: TRBV4-1; clone size: -; D gene: TRBD1; CDR3 DNA: TGCGCCAGCAGCCAGAGCGACAGGGAGGACACCATATATTTT; CDR3 protein: CASSQSDREDTIYF
J gene: TRBJ2-6; V gene: TRBV7-2; clone size: -; D gene: -; CDR3 DNA: TGTGCCAGCAGCTTAGCCGGAGTCTCTGGGGCCAACGTCCTGACTTTC; CDR3 protein: CASSLAGVSGANVLTF
J gene: TRBJ2-1; V gene: TRBV6-2/TRBV6-3; clone size: -; D gene: TRBD2; CDR3 DNA: TGTGCCAGCAGTTATCCCCTCTACATGGGACTAGCGGGGGGACCTCGGGAGCAGTTCTTC; CDR3 protein: CASSYPLYMGLAGGPREQFF
J gene: TRBJ2-3; V gene: TRBV11-2; clone size: -; D gene: TRBD1; CDR3 DNA: TGTGCCAGCAGCCCGGGGACAGGTCCCGTTGTCGGTACGCAGTATTTT; CDR3 protein: CASSPGTGPVVGTQYF
J gene: TRBJ1-4; V gene: TRBV7-9; clone size: -; D gene: -; CDR3 DNA: TGTGCCAGCAGCTTGGTAAAGCTCCAAATTGCAACTAATGAAAAACTGTTTTTT; CDR3 protein: CASSLVKLQIATNEKLFF
J gene: TRBJ1-6; V gene: TRBV6-2/TRBV6-3; clone size: -; D gene: -; CDR3 DNA: TGTGCCAGCAGTTCGCCAATGAGGAAGGAGATTAATTCACCCCTCCACTTT; CDR3 protein: CASSSPMRKEINSPLHF
J gene: TRBJ2-7; V gene: TRBV5-1; clone size: -; D gene: -; CDR3 DNA: TGCGCCAGCAGCTTGGCCATTTCCGGACGAGGGTACGAGCAGTACTTC; CDR3 protein: CASSLAISGRGYEQYF
J gene: TRBJ1-1; V gene: TRBV7-2; clone size: -; D gene: -; CDR3 DNA: TGTGCCAGCTCCGACCAGGGGACGGCCAACACTGAAGCTTTCTTT; CDR3 protein: CASSDQGTANTEAFF
J gene: TRBJ2-2; V gene: TRBV7-7; clone size: -; D gene: TRBD2; CDR3 DNA: TGTGCCAGCAGCCTGACTAGCGGGAGGAACACCGGGGAGCTGTTTTTT; CDR3 protein: CASSLTSGRNTGELFF
J gene: TRBJ2-1; V gene: TRBV6-2/TRBV6-3; clone size: -; D gene: -; CDR3 DNA: TGTGCCAGCAGTTTGAGGGAAGGAGGTGAGCAGTTCTTC; CDR3 protein: CASSLREGGEQFF
J gene: TRBJ1-2; V gene: TRBV7-9; clone size: -; D gene: TRBD1; CDR3 DNA: TGTGCCAGCAGCCTCACATCGTCAGGGGGCAGGGGCTACACCTTC; CDR3 protein: CASSLTSSGGRGYTF
J gene: TRBJ2-7; V gene: TRBV19; clone size: -; D gene: TRBD1; CDR3 DNA: TGTGCCAGTAGTGTGCAGGGGGCAGGGTCCTACGAGCAGTACTTC; CDR3 protein: CASSVQGAGSYEQYF
J gene: TRBJ2-1; V gene: TRBV7-9; clone size: -; D gene: TRBD2; CDR3 DNA: TGTGCCATCCTAGCGGGGGGGAACAATGAGCAGTTCTTC; CDR3 protein: CAILAGGNNEQFF